These 24 T cell receptor beta chains were all obtained from the same sample, sequenced in a study of blood T cells in healthy people across ages. Sample-barcoded 5' priming and a J-beta primer mix drove a second PCR of roughly 7 to 11 cycles. One entry per CDR3 protein results from TCRdb running MiXCR on the 5' RACE reads. In the table there are around 1,600,000 distinct CDR3 sequences, about 42% of which are singletons. Sequenced material: blood. These receptors were obtained from a woman between 18 and 29 years old in good health.

This clonotype was detected a few times. The junction departs from the called germline gene at one end, perhaps through a read error. This sequence joins TRBV5-6 and TRBJ2-5; D unclear. In germline, CDR1 is SGHDT, CDR2 YYEEEE. The length of the CDR3 is 12 residues. The CDR3 DNA is TGTGCTAGCAGCTTCCCGTCGGAGACCCAGTACTTC. Protein: CASSFPSETQYF.

This clonotype was observed a few times. This chain connects TRBV29-1 to TRBJ1-2, with D possibly TRBD1 on 6 matching bases. This CDR3 spans 13 amino acids. Germline CDR1 and CDR2: SQVTM and ANQGSEA. Trimming pared 3 bases from V and 6 bases from J, leaving 14 bases between. The CDR3 region is CSVESGGADGYTF. Here the CDR3 DNA reads TGCAGCGTTGAGAGCGGGGGCGCGGATGGCTACACCTTC.

In this sample, this clonotype turned up a few times. The V gene is TRBV7-6, the J gene TRBJ1-2; a possible D gene is TRBD1 (5 bases). The CDR3 extends over 15 amino acids. Trimming removed 5 bases from V and 4 bases from J, with 17 bases in between. Germline-derived CDR1 and CDR2 are SGHVS and FNYEAQ. The CDR3: CASSVPRGFGYGYTF. In nucleotides, the CDR3 is TGTGCCAGCAGCGTCCCGCGGGGGTTCGGCTATGGCTACACCTTC.

In regard to this clonotype: A junction boundary mismatches the germline segment, possibly from a read error. The chain carries TRBV6-1 and TRBJ2-1; 10 nucleotides line up with TRBD2. The CDR3 is 15 amino acids. Germline loops: CDR1 MNHNS, CDR2 SASEGT. In DNA form, the CDR3 reads TGTGCCAGCATTACGGGACTAGCGACCTACGATGAGCAGTTCTTC. Amino acid sequence: CASITGLATYDEQFF.

This chain links TRBV12-3 or TRBV12-4 with TRBJ2-6; TRBD2 is a possible D gene (5 bases). Trimming took 1 base from V and 2 from J, leaving 9 bases between them. The CDR3 loop spans 16 amino acids. In DNA, the CDR3 is TGTGCCAGCAGTTTAGGCCCCGGGGCTGGGGCCAACGTCCTGACTTTC. This encodes CASSLGPGAGANVLTF.

This clonotype was recorded a few times. The chain recombines TRBV6-1 with TRBJ1-1; TRBD1 is a possible D gene (6 bases). Trimming cost V 0 bases and J 5 bases, with 13 bases left between them. Looked up from germline, CDR1 is MNHNS and CDR2 is SASEGT. The CDR3 spans 15 residues. CDR3 in DNA: TGTGCCAGCAGTGAAGCCGGGGGGCCAGGGACTGAAGCTTTCTTT. Translation: CASSEAGGPGTEAFF.

This clonotype was observed a few times. J is TRBJ2-1 and V is TRBV15; weak D call: TRBD2 (6 bases). Germline CDR1 LNHNV, CDR2 YYDKDF (reference sequence). Trimming left V 3 bases short and J 6 bases short, with 15 bases between. This CDR3 contains 15 residues. CDR3 region: CATSSSLGGSNEQFF. The DNA for the CDR3 is TGTGCCACCAGCAGTTCCTTGGGAGGTTCCAATGAGCAGTTCTTC.

This clonotype came up a few times. The chain couples TRBV10-3 to TRBJ2-1; 14 bases match TRBD2. CDR1 is ENHRY, CDR2 SYGVKD, per germline. The CDR3 has 16 residues. With V trimmed by 3 bases and J by 8 bases, 6 bases remained unmatched. The CDR3 spells CAISDGTSGSGDEQFF. The CDR3 DNA is TGTGCCATCAGTGATGGGACTAGCGGGAGTGGGGATGAGCAGTTCTTC.

The table lists this clonotype with a few counts. The V call is TRBV4-3, the J call TRBJ2-7; 8 nucleotides match TRBD2. J lost 3 bases, V lost 0 bases, and 7 bases had no gene match. The CDR3 has 16 amino acids. From germline, CDR1 is LGHNA and CDR2 YSLEER. Written as DNA, the CDR3 is TGCGCCAGCAGCCAAGATTCTAGCGGGTGGATCTACGAGCAGTACTTC. Translation: CASSQDSSGWIYEQYF.

The rearrangement joins TRBV29-1 to TRBJ2-1, with TRBD2 identical over 9 bases. Per germline, CDR1 SQVTM and CDR2 ANQGSEA. The CDR3 has 16 amino acids. V gave up 7 bases and J gave up 5 bases; unmatched junction bases: 15. CDR3 bases: TGCAGCGGCCGGGACACTGGACTAGCGAGGCACAATGAGCAGTTCTTC. It encodes CSGRDTGLARHNEQFF.

J is TRBJ1-4 and V is TRBV12-3 or TRBV12-4; 9 bases are a match to TRBD1. This CDR3 has 14 residues. Trimming removed 6 bases from V and 6 bases from J; junction bases left unmatched: 5. The CDR3, as DNA: TGTGCCAGCAGCATCGGGACAGGGTATGAAAAACTGTTTTTT. Translated: CASSIGTGYEKLFF.

The chain links TRBV7-2 to TRBJ1-5; 7 nucleotides match TRBD1. CDR1 is SGHTA, CDR2 FQGNSA, per germline. V shed 3 bases, J shed 7 bases, and the junction held 9 bases outside the gene matches. There are 15 residues in the CDR3. CDR3 region: CASSFRSTGEQPQHF. CDR3 in DNA: TGTGCCAGCAGCTTCCGATCCACAGGGGAGCAGCCCCAGCATTTT.

The V and J genes are TRBV10-3 and TRBJ1-2, with 7 nucleotides matching TRBD1. Germline V CDR1 and CDR2: ENHRY, SYGVKD. This CDR3 is 18 amino acids long. V gave up 2 bases and J gave up 10 bases; unmatched junction bases: 22. As DNA, the CDR3 is TGTGCCATCAGTGAGAGAGGCTTAGTTGGGACAGCAAGTTCTTTCTACACCTTC. It encodes CAISERGLVGTASSFYTF.

The sample holds a few counts of this clonotype. V and J are TRBV29-1 and TRBJ2-1; no clear D gene. Germline V gives CDR1 SQVTM, CDR2 ANQGSEA. V was shortened by 7 bases and J by 3 bases, with 7 bases between the two germline ends. The CDR3 contains 11 residues. The CDR3 nucleotides are TGCAGCGCTTATGGCTACAATGAGCAGTTCTTC. The encoded protein is CSAYGYNEQFF.

The chain links TRBV20-1 to TRBJ1-1, with D perhaps TRBD1 (5 bases). The V end was cut by 2 bases, the J end by 0 bases, with 13 bases between. Germline assignment: CDR1 DFQATT and CDR2 SNEGSKA (reference sequence). The CDR3 is made up of 15 amino acids. DNA for the CDR3: TGCAGTGCTAGACGCGCCGGGGCCTTGAACACTGAAGCTTTCTTT. Amino acid sequence: CSARRAGALNTEAFF.

The V gene is TRBV5-1, the J gene TRBJ2-5, with 9 bases aligning to TRBD1. V trimming: 2 bases; J trimming: 4 bases; junction bases outside the gene matches: 9. This CDR3 has 16 residues. Per the germline V gene, CDR1 is SGHRS and CDR2 is YFSETQ. The CDR3 reads CASSFSRDRVLETQYF. DNA for the CDR3: TGCGCCAGCAGCTTCAGCCGGGACAGGGTGCTAGAGACCCAGTACTTC.

The V call is TRBV4-1, the J call TRBJ2-5; D uncertain. CDR1 and CDR2 (germline): MGHRA, YSYEKL. V shed 6 bases and J shed 4 bases, with 18 bases lying between them. This CDR3 has 15 amino acids. CDR3: CASRHLSKATETQYF. The CDR3 DNA follows: TGCGCCAGCAGACACCTCTCGAAGGCAACAGAGACCCAGTACTTC.

This rearrangement joins TRBV7-9 to TRBJ2-1, with D tentatively TRBD2 (6 bases). The DNA end is more similar to TRBJ2-7, so the J call may be wrong. This CDR3 spans 17 amino acids. CDR1 and CDR2 (germline): SEHNR, FQNEAQ (reference sequence). In nucleotides, the CDR3 is TGTGCCAGCAGCTTAGTGGGGGGAATTGATTCCTACAATGAGCAGTACTTC. Its protein is CASSLVGGIDSYNEQYF.

This clonotype appeared a few times. The genes are TRBV11-2 and TRBJ1-2, with 7 bases lining up with TRBD1. With V trimmed by 2 bases and J by 8 bases, 5 bases remained unmatched. The CDR3 is made up of 13 amino acids. The germline CDR1 and CDR2 sequences are SGHAT and FQNNGV. CDR3 residues: CASSLTQGEGYTF. The CDR3 DNA reads as TGTGCCAGCAGCTTAACCCAGGGGGAGGGCTACACCTTC.

Notes on this clonotype: This could be a read error, since a much larger clone is one nucleotide away. The chain uses TRBV18 and TRBJ2-1; D is undetermined. The CDR3 runs 15 residues. Germline values: CDR1 KGHSH, CDR2 LQKENI. V was cut by 2 bases and J by 8 bases, with 16 bases left in between. The CDR3 DNA follows: TGTGCCAGCTCACCAGGGATAATGGCCTCGGATGAGCAGTTCTTC. Amino acid sequence: CASSPGIMASDEQFF.

This chain uses TRBV5-1 with TRBJ2-4; D unclear. The CDR3 spans 16 residues. Trimming pared 0 bases from V and 3 bases from J, leaving 13 bases between. The germline V gene encodes CDR1 SGHRS and CDR2 YFSETQ. In DNA form, the CDR3 reads TGCGCCAGCAGCTTGGATTCTGCGACGGTCAAAAACATTCAGTACTTC. Translating gives CASSLDSATVKNIQYF.

The chain combines TRBV2 with TRBJ2-1; 8 bases line up with TRBD2. This CDR3 has 12 amino acids. Germline assignment: CDR1 SNHLY and CDR2 FYNNEI. The CDR3 here is CAAGRGYNEQFF. The CDR3 DNA is TGTGCAGCCGGGAGGGGCTACAATGAGCAGTTCTTC. Together with reference TRBV2 and TRBJ2-1, the CDR3 gives the full variable domain: EPEVTQTPSHQVTQMGQEVILRCVPISNHLYFYWYRQILGQKVEFLVSFYNNEISEKSEIFDDQFSVERPDGSNFTLKIRSTKLEDSAMYFCAAGRGYNEQFFGPGTRLTVL.

The rearrangement joins TRBV7-9 to TRBJ1-1, with D possibly being TRBD1 (5 bases). With 5 bases removed from V and 4 bases from J, the gap between germline ends came to 17 bases. Germline lookup yields CDR1 SEHNR and CDR2 FQNEAQ (reference sequence). CDR3 length equals 15 residues. CDR3 nucleotides: TGTGCCAGCAGCCCCGACAGTCCACGAACCACTGAAGCTTTCTTT. It encodes CASSPDSPRTTEAFF.

This chain connects TRBV25-1 to TRBJ2-1; maybe TRBD1 (5 bases). This CDR3 has 16 residues. Germline CDR1 is MGHDK and CDR2 is SYGVNS. The V end lost 4 bases, the J end lost 1 base, and 14 bases lay between the germline ends. CDR3 residues: CASSGWGRASYNEQFF. DNA for the CDR3: TGTGCCAGCAGTGGGTGGGGCAGGGCGTCCTACAATGAGCAGTTCTTC.